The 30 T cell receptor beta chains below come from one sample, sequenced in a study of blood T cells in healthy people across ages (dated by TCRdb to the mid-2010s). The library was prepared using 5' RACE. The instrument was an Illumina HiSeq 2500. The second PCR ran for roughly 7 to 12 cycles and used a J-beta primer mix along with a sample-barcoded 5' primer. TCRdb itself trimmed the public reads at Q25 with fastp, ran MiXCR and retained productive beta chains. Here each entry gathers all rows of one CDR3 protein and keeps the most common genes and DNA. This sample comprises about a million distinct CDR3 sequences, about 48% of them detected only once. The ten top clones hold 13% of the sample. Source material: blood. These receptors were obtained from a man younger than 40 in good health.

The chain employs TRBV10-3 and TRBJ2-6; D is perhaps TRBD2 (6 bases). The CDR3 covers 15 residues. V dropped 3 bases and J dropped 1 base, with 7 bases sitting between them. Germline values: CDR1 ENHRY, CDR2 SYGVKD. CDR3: CAISDGGSGANVLTF. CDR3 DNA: TGTGCCATCAGTGACGGGGGTTCTGGGGCCAACGTCCTGACTTTC.

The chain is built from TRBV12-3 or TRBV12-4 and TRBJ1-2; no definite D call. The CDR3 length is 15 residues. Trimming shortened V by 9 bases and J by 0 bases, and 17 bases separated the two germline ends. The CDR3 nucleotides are TGTGCCAGTTCTCTCGGGCAATCCTCTAACTATGGCTACACCTTC. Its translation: CASSLGQSSNYGYTF.

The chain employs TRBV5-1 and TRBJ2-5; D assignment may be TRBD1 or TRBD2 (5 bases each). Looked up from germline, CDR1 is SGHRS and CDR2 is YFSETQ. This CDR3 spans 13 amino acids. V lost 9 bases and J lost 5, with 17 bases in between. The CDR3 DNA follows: TGCGCCAACCGGACAAACAGAGGGGAGACCCAGTACTTC. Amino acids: CANRTNRGETQYF.

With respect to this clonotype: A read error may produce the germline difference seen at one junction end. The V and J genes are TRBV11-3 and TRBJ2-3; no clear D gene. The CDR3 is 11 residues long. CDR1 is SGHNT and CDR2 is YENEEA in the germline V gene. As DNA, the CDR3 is TGTACCAGCCGAGCGAGGGATACGCAGTATTTT. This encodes CTSRARDTQYF.

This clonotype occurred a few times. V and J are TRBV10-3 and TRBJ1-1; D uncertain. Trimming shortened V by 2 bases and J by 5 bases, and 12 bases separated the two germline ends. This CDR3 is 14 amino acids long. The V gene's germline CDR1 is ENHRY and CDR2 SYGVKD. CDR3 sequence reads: CAISERRAWTEAFF. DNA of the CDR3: TGTGCCATCAGTGAGCGGAGGGCTTGGACTGAAGCTTTCTTT.

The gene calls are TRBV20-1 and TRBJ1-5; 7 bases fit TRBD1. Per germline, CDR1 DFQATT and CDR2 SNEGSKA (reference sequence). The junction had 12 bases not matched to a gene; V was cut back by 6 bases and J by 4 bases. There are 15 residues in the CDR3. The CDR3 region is CSAPWAGQINQPQHF. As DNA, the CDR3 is TGCAGTGCCCCTTGGGCGGGACAGATAAATCAGCCCCAGCATTTT.

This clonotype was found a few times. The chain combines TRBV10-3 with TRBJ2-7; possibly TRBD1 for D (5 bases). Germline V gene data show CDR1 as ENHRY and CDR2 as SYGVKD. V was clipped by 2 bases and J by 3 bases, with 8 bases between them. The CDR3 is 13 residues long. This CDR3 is CAISEHRLYEQYF. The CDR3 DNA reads TGTGCCATCAGTGAGCACAGGCTCTACGAGCAGTACTTC.

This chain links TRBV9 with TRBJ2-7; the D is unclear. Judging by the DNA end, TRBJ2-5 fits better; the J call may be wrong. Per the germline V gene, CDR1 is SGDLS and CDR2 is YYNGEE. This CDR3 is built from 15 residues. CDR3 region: CASSVIGSLGETQYF. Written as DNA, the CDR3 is TGTGCCAGCAGCGTAATCGGGTCCTTGGGGGAGACCCAGTACTTC.

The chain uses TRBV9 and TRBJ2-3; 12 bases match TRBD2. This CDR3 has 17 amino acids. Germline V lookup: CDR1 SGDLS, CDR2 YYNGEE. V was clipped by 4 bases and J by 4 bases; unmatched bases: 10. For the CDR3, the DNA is TGTGCCAGCAGCCCAGAACCTAGCGGGGGGGCACCAGATACGCAGTATTTT. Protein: CASSPEPSGGAPDTQYF.

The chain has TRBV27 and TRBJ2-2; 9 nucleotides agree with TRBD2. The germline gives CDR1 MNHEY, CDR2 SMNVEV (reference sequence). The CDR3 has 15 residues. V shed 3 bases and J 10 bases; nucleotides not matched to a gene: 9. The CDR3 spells CASSFRGGASEELFF. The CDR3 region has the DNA TGTGCCAGCAGTTTCCGCGGGGGGGCCTCAGAGGAGCTGTTTTTT.

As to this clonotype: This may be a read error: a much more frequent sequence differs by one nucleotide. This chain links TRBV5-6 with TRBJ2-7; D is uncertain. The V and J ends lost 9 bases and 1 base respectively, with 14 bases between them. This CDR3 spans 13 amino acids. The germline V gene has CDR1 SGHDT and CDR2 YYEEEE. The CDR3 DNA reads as TGTGCCAACTCGCGGCAGGCTTCCTACGAGCAGTACTTC. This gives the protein CANSRQASYEQYF.

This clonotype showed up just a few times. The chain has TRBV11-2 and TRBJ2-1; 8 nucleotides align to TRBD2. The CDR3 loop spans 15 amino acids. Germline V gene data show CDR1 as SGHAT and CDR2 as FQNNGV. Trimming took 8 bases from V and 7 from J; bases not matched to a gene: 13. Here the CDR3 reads CASSTHGGAPNEQFF. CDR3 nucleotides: TGTGCCAGCTCAACCCACGGGGGGGCTCCAAATGAGCAGTTCTTC.

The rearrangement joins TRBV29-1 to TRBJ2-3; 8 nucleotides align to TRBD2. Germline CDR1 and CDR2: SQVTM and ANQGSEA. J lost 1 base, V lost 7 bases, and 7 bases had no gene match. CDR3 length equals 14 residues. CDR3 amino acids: CSGLAGSGTDTQYF. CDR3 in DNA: TGCAGCGGTTTAGCGGGGAGTGGCACAGATACGCAGTATTTT.

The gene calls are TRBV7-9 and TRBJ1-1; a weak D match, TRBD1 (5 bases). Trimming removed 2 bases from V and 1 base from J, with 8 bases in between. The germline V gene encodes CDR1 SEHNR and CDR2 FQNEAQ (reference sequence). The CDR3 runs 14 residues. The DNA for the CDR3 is TGTGCCAGCAGCTTACCCCAGGGGAACACTGAAGCTTTCTTT. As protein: CASSLPQGNTEAFF.

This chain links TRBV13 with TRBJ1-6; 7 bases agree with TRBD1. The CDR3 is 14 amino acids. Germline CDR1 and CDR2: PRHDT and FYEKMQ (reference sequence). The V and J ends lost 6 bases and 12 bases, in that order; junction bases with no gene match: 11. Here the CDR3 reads CASSRRDRVKPLHF. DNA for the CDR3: TGTGCCAGCAGTCGCCGCGACAGGGTAAAACCCCTCCACTTT.

CDR3 sequence reads: CSARDGLAVQETQYF. Here the CDR3 DNA reads TGCAGTGCTAGAGATGGGCTAGCGGTCCAAGAGACCCAGTACTTC. This chain joins TRBV20-1 and TRBJ2-5; TRBD2 matches 7 bases. V shed 0 bases, J shed 1 base, and the junction held 5 bases outside the gene matches. CDR1 is DFQATT, CDR2 SNEGSKA, per germline (reference sequence). This CDR3 has 15 residues.

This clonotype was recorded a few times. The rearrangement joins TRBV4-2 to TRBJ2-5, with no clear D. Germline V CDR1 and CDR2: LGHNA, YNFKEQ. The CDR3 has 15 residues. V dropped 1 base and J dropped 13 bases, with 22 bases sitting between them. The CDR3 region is CASSQGGGERRETYF. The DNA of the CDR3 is TGTGCCAGCAGCCAAGGAGGCGGAGAACGACGTGAGACGTACTTC.

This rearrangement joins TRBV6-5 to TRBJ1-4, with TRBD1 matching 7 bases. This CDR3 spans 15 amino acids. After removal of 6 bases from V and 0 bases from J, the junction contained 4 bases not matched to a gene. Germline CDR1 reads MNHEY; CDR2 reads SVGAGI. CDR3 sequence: CASRDGTATNEKLFF. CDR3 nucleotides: TGTGCCAGCAGGGACGGGACAGCAACTAATGAAAAACTGTTTTTT.

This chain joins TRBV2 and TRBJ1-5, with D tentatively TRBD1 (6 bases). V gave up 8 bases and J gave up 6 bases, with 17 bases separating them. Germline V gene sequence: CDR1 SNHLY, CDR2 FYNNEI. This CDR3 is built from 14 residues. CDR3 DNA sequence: TGTGCCAGCGTGGCGGACAGTGGTTCTCAGCCCCAGCATTTT. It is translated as CASVADSGSQPQHF.

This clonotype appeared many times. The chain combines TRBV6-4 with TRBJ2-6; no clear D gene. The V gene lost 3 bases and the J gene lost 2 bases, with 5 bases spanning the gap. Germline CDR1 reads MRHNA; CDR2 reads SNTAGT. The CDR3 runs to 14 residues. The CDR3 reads CASSESAGANVLTF. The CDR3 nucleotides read TGTGCCAGCAGTGAATCGGCTGGGGCCAACGTCCTGACTTTC.

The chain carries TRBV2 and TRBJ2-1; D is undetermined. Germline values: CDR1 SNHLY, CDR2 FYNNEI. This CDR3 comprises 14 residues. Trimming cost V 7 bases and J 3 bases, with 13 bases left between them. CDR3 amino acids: CASNPRLGYNEQFF. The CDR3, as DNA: TGTGCCAGCAACCCTAGGTTGGGCTACAATGAGCAGTTCTTC.

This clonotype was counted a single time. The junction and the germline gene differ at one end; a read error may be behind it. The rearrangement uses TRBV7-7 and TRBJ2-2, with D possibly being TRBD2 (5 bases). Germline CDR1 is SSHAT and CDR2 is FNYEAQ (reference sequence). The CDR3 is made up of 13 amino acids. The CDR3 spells CASSGDFTGELFF. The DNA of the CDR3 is TGTGCTAGCAGCGGAGACTTCACCGGGGAGCTGTTTTTT.

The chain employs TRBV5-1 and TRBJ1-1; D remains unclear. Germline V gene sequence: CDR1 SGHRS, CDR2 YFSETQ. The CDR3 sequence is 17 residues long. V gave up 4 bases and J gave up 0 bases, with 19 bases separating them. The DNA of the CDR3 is TGCGCCAGCAGCCCTAGAATTACACAGAACATGAACACTGAAGCTTTCTTT. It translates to CASSPRITQNMNTEAFF.

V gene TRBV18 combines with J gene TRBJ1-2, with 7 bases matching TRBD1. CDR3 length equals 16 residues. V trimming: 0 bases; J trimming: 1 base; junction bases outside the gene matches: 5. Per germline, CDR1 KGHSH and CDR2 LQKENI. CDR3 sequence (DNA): TGTGCCAGCTCACCACCGTGGACAGGTCATAACTATGGCTACACCTTC. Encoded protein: CASSPPWTGHNYGYTF.

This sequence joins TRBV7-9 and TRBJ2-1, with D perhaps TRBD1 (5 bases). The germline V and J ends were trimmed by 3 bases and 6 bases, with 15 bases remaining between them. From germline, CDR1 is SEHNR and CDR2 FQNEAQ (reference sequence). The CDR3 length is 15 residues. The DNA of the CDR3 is TGTGCCAGCAGCTTCTTGGACAAAACCCTCAATGAGCAGTTCTTC. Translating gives CASSFLDKTLNEQFF. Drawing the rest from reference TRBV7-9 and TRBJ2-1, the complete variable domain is DTGVSQNPRHKITKRGQNVTFRCDPISEHNRLYWYRQTLGQGPEFLTYFQNEAQLEKSRLLSDRFSAERPKGSFSTLEIQRTEQGDSAMYLCASSFLDKTLNEQFFGPGTRLTVL.

The CDR3 nucleotides read TGCAGTGCCCCCCTCTCGGATCTCAAAAACATTCAGTACTTC. It is translated as CSAPLSDLKNIQYF. The chain joins TRBV20-1 to TRBJ2-4; D gene ambiguous. Trimming stripped 6 bases from V and 3 bases from J, with 15 bases between. Germline V CDR1 and CDR2: DFQATT, SNEGSKA (reference sequence). The CDR3 covers 14 residues.

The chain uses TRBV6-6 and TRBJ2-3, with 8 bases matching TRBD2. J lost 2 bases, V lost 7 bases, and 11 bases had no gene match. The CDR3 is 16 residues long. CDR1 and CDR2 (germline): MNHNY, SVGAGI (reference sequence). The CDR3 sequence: CASTRRQAGDTDTQYF. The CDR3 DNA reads TGTGCCAGCACCCGAAGACAAGCGGGAGACACAGATACGCAGTATTTT.

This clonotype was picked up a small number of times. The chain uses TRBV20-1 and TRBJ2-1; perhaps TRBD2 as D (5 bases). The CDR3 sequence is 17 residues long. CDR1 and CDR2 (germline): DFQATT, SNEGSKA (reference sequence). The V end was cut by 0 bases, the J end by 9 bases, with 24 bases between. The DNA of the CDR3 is TGCAGTGCTAGAGATTTTAGAGGCCAGAGGGCCAATGCTGAGCAGTTCTTC. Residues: CSARDFRGQRANAEQFF.

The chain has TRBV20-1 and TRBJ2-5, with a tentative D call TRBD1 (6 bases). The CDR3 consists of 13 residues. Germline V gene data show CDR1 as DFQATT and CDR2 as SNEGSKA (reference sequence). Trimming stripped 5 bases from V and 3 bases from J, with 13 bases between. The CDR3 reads CSARSDSKETQYF. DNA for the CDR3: TGCAGTGCTCGGTCGGACAGCAAAGAGACCCAGTACTTC.

The CDR3 reads CASSFSDRGREQYF. The CDR3 DNA is TGTGCCAGCAGTTTCTCGGACAGGGGGCGCGAGCAGTACTTC. V gene TRBV13 combines with J gene TRBJ2-5; TRBD1 aligns across 11 bases. The J call may be in error: the DNA end matches TRBJ2-7 better. Germline CDR1 is PRHDT and CDR2 is FYEKMQ (reference sequence). The CDR3 covers 14 residues.